The clone carrying this TCR beta chain was seen many times. Time point specified: blood at routine non-recurrence follow-up after resection. Unsorted whole RNA from tumor, nontumor lung or frozen PBMC underwent sequencing. This record comes from a study of spatial heterogeneity in lung cancer. Overall study context: The study sequenced follow-up PBMC samples when they were available, at a median of roughly 22 months after resection. In the raw reads, each unique TCR and UMI combination was present more than ten times on average.

Trimming removed 4 bases at V and 1 base at J, with 10 bases between. The CDR3 runs to 14 residues. Germline V gene lookup returns CDR1 LGHDT and CDR2 YNNKEL (reference sequence). TCRdb ran MiXCR on the 5' RACE reads and lists one entry per CDR3 protein. The sample contains some 120,000 distinct CDR3 sequences, 10% to 15% of which appear only once. This rearrangement joins TRBV3-1 to TRBJ1-1; no firm D call. Material: PBMCs, obtained at follow-up. The sequence was obtained from a male donor with early-stage non-small cell lung cancer. The CDR3 DNA reads as TGTGCCAGCAGCCTAGGACGGAGGAACACTGAAGCTTTCTTT. It specifies CASSLGRRNTEAFF.